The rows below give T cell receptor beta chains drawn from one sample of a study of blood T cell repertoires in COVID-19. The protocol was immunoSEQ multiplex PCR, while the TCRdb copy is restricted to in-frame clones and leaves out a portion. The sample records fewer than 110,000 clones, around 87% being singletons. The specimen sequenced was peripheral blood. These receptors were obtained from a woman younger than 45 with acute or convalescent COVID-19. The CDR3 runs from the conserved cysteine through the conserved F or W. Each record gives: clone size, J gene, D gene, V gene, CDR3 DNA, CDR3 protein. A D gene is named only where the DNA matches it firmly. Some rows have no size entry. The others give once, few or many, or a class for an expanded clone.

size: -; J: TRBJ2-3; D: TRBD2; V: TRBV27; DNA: TGTGCCAGCAGCCTAGCGGGGCGCACAGATACGCAGTATTTT; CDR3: CASSLAGRTDTQYF
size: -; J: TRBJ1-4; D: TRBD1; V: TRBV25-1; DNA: TGTGCCAGCAGTGAAGGACAGGTGTTAGAAAAACTGTTTTTT; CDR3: CASSEGQVLEKLFF
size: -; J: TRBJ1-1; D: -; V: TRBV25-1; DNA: TGTGCCAGCAGCGTAGGAGGAGGGAGGGCTGGGGTGAACACTGAAGCTTTCTTT; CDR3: CASSVGGGRAGVNTEAFF
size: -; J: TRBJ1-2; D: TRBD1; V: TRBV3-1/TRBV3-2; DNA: TGTGCCAGCAGCCAAGGGACAGGGGCTAACTATGGCTACACCTTC; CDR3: CASSQGTGANYGYTF
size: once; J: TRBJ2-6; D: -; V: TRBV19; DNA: TGTGCCAGTATTATCACTGCTGGGGCCAACGTCCTGACTTTC; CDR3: CASIITAGANVLTF
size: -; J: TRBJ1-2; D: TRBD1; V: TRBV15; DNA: TGTGCCACCAGCAACGGCCGGGACAGCTTAAAGGGCGGCTACACCTTC; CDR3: CATSNGRDSLKGGYTF
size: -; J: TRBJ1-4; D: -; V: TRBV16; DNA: TGTGCCAGCAGCCAATCGGGCAGTCCGACGAGCGAAAAACTGTTTTTT; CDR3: CASSQSGSPTSEKLFF
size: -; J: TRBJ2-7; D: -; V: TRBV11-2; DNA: TGTGCCAGCAGCTTAGTGCAGTCCTACGAGCAGTACTTC; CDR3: CASSLVQSYEQYF
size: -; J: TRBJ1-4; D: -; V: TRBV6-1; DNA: TGTGCCAGCAGTGAAGGATCGACAAATGGCTATGAAAAACTGTTTTTT; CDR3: CASSEGSTNGYEKLFF
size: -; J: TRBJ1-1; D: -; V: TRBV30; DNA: TGTGCCTGGAGTGAACAGACGAACACTGAAGCTTTCTTT; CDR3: CAWSEQTNTEAFF
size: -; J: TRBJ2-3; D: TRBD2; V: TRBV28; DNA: TGTGCCAGCAGCTACGGGACTAGCGGGGGGGCAAGCACAGATACGCAGTATTTT; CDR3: CASSYGTSGGASTDTQYF
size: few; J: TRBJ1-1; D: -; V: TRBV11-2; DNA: TGTGCCAGTAAACCACAGGCTACGAACACTGAAGCTTTCTTT; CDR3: CASKPQATNTEAFF
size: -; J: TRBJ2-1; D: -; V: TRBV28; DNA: TGTGCCAGCAGCTCACTGGGACTCGGAGGGAATGAGCAGTTCTTC; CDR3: CASSSLGLGGNEQFF
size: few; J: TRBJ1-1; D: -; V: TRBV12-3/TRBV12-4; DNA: TGTGCCAGCAGACCTCAGGGGAACACTGAAGCTTTCTTT; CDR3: CASRPQGNTEAFF
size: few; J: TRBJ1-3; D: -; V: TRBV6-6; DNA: TGTGCCAGCAGCCGAGACAGCTCTGGAAACACCATATATTTT; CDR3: CASSRDSSGNTIYF
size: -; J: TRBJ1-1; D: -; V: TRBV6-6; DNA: TGTGCCAGCAGTTACGTGGCAACTGAAGCTTTCTTT; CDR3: CASSYVATEAFF
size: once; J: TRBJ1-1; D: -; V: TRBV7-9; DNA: TGTGCCAGCAGCTTAGATACAGGAGGGACTGAAGCTTTCTTT; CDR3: CASSLDTGGTEAFF
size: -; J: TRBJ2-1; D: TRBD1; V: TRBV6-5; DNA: TGTGCCAGCACCGAAGGGACAGGGTCCTACAATGAGCAGTTCTTC; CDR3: CASTEGTGSYNEQFF
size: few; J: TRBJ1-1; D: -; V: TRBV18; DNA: TGTGCCAGCTCACCAGGTCCGGGTTTGAACACTGAAGCTTTCTTT; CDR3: CASSPGPGLNTEAFF
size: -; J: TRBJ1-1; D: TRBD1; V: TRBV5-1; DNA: TGCGCCAGCAGGAGACAGGGAGACACTGAAGCTTTCTTT; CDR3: CASRRQGDTEAFF